These 29 T cell receptor beta chains share one sample of origin, sequenced in a study of T cell responses to AZD1222 COVID-19 vaccine. Sequencing was performed with immunoSEQ multiplex PCR; in TCRdb, only in-frame clones are kept and a portion is missing. Seen here are about 97,000 clones, roughly nine tenths observed once, and the top ten hold around 6.8%. The source material was peripheral blood, sampled on day 0 of AZD1222 vaccination. Source of these receptors: an adult in good health.

The rearrangement joins TRBV30 to TRBJ2-2; D may match TRBD1 or TRBD2 (5 bases each). Germline V gene sequence: CDR1 GTSNPN, CDR2 SVGIG (reference sequence). CDR3 length: 15 residues. With 0 bases removed from V and 3 bases from J, the gap between germline ends came to 11 bases. CDR3 sequence (DNA): TGTGCCTGGAGTGTAGGGGTGGGGGACACCGGGGAGCTGTTTTTT. This codes for CAWSVGVGDTGELFF.

The rearrangement links TRBV9 to TRBJ1-4, with 7 positions matching TRBD1. From germline, CDR1 is SGDLS and CDR2 YYNGEE. The CDR3 totals 16 residues. With 0 bases clipped from V and 4 bases from J, the junction kept 6 bases outside the gene matches. The CDR3 region is CASSVGPQGVNEKLFF. The CDR3 region has the DNA TGTGCCAGCAGCGTAGGACCGCAGGGGGTTAATGAAAAACTGTTTTTT.

The chain recombines TRBV12-3 or TRBV12-4 with TRBJ1-1, with D uncertain. V was shortened by 7 bases and J by 6 bases, with 6 bases between the two germline ends. CDR3 length equals 10 residues. The CDR3 nucleotides are TGTGCCAGCAAAGCGGCTGAAGCTTTCTTT. This sequence encodes CASKAAEAFF.

V is TRBV7-6 and J is TRBJ2-5; 8 bases fit TRBD1. The CDR3 totals 14 residues. CDR1 SGHVS and CDR2 FNYEAQ come from the germline V gene. Trimming removed 1 base from V and 5 bases from J; junction bases left unmatched: 3. In DNA, the CDR3 is TGTGCCAGCAGCTTAGATCAGGGGGCCGAGACCCAGTACTTC. It codes for CASSLDQGAETQYF.

V and J are TRBV10-1 and TRBJ2-1; 9 nucleotides line up with TRBD2. Germline-derived CDR1 and CDR2 are WNHNN and SYGVQD (reference sequence). CDR3 length equals 16 residues. Germline trimming cut 4 bases from V and 8 bases from J; bases unmatched to any gene: 12. This chain's CDR3 is CASSGGTSPGVDEQFF. The CDR3 DNA follows: TGCGCCAGCAGTGGAGGGACTAGCCCTGGCGTAGATGAGCAGTTCTTC.

V is TRBV3-1 (or the pseudogene TRBV3-2) and J is TRBJ1-6, with D possibly TRBD1 on 5 matching bases. The CDR3 is 17 amino acids. The V and J ends lost 0 bases and 7 bases respectively, with 16 bases between them. Germline-derived CDR1 and CDR2 are LGHDT and YNNKEL (reference sequence). The chain's CDR3 is CASSQDWSPGANSPLHF. In DNA, the CDR3 is TGTGCCAGCAGCCAAGACTGGTCCCCCGGGGCCAATTCACCCCTCCACTTT.

The chain joins TRBV5-1 to TRBJ2-7; D is uncertain. Germline CDR1 reads SGHRS; CDR2 reads YFSETQ. CDR3 size: 14 residues. The V and J ends lost 0 bases and 5 bases respectively, with 12 bases between them. The CDR3 reads CASSLESAVDEQYF. The CDR3 region has the DNA TGCGCCAGCAGCTTGGAATCGGCGGTCGACGAGCAGTACTTC.

The V and J genes are TRBV3-1 (or the pseudogene TRBV3-2) and TRBJ1-3; D not certain. Germline values: CDR1 LGHDT, CDR2 YNNKEL (reference sequence). The CDR3 spans 15 residues. V lost 0 bases and J lost 3, with 9 bases in between. CDR3 DNA: TGTGCCAGCAGCCAAGATACGCTTTTTGGAAACACCATATATTTT. Translating gives CASSQDTLFGNTIYF.

V usage is TRBV5-1 and J usage is TRBJ1-5; D is possibly TRBD1 (5 bases). The germline V and J ends were trimmed by 0 bases and 1 base, with 8 bases remaining between them. Germline V gene sequence: CDR1 SGHRS, CDR2 YFSETQ. The CDR3 sequence is 15 residues long. The CDR3 sequence is CASSLVSGSNQPQHF. In DNA, the CDR3 is TGCGCCAGCAGCTTGGTGTCAGGGAGCAATCAGCCCCAGCATTTT.

The chain joins TRBV5-4 to TRBJ1-1; D gene uncertain. The V end was cut by 10 bases, the J end by 7 bases, with 17 bases between. Germline lookup yields CDR1 SGHNT and CDR2 YYREEE (reference sequence). The CDR3 covers 12 residues. The chain's CDR3 is CAGSRAAGEAFF. CDR3 DNA sequence: TGTGCCGGCTCTCGGGCGGCCGGTGAAGCTTTCTTT.

The J gene is TRBJ1-6, the V gene TRBV5-1, with D unclear. CDR1 is SGHRS and CDR2 is YFSETQ in the germline V gene. The V end lost 0 bases, the J end lost 7 bases, and 11 bases lay between the germline ends. CDR3 length: 15 amino acids. The CDR3 loop is CASSLEGNSNSPLHF. In nucleotides, the CDR3 is TGCGCCAGCAGCTTGGAAGGGAACAGCAATTCACCCCTCCACTTT. Combining the CDR3 with reference TRBV5-1 and TRBJ1-6 gives the whole variable domain KAGVTQTPRYLIKTRGQQVTLSCSPISGHRSVSWYQQTPGQGLQFLFEYFSETQRNKGNFPGRFSGRQFSNSRSEMNVSTLELGDSALYLCASSLEGNSNSPLHFGNGTRLTVT.

The J gene is TRBJ2-2, the V gene TRBV7-2; D could derive from TRBD1 or TRBD2 (6 bases each). Germline CDR1 is SGHTA and CDR2 is FQGNSA. This CDR3 is 18 amino acids long. Trimming left V 4 bases short and J 4 bases short, with 22 bases between. The CDR3 sequence: CASSSLWPGGPATGELFF. For the CDR3, the DNA is TGTGCCAGCAGCTCCCTTTGGCCCGGGGGCCCGGCCACCGGGGAGCTGTTTTTT. Drawing the rest from reference TRBV7-2 and TRBJ2-2, the complete variable domain is GAGVSQSPSNKVTEKGKDVELRCDPISGHTALYWYRQSLGQGLEFLIYFQGNSAPDKSGLPSDRFSAERTGGSVSTLTIQRTQQEDSAVYLCASSSLWPGGPATGELFFGEGSRLTVL.

The chain is built from TRBV7-2 and TRBJ2-1; D not certain. Germline V lookup: CDR1 SGHTA, CDR2 FQGNSA. The CDR3 extends over 13 amino acids. Trimming stripped 2 bases from V and 7 bases from J, with 9 bases between. The CDR3 reads CASSLNKGNEQFF. CDR3 bases: TGTGCCAGCAGCTTAAACAAGGGAAATGAGCAGTTCTTC.

This chain uses TRBV12-3 or TRBV12-4 with TRBJ2-1; a weak D match, TRBD1 (5 bases). This CDR3 contains 11 residues. V lost 7 bases to trimming and J lost 8 bases, with 9 bases between them. The CDR3: CASTWGYEQFF. DNA for the CDR3: TGTGCCAGCACCTGGGGCTATGAGCAGTTCTTC.

This chain links TRBV15 with TRBJ2-1, with D perhaps matching TRBD1 (5 bases). V lost 4 bases and J 10 bases, leaving 11 bases between the germline ends. This CDR3 is built from 12 residues. CDR1 is LNHNV and CDR2 is YYDKDF in the germline V gene (reference sequence). The CDR3 loop reads CATSTPRAEQFF. The CDR3 nucleotides are TGTGCCACCAGCACCCCCAGGGCGGAGCAGTTCTTC.

This chain joins TRBV7-9 and TRBJ1-5; D is undetermined. The CDR3 is 11 amino acids. Trimming shortened V by 5 bases and J by 10 bases, and 9 bases separated the two germline ends. Germline V gene sequence: CDR1 SEHNR, CDR2 FQNEAQ (reference sequence). CDR3 in DNA: TGTGCCAGCAGCCCGCAGGAACCCCAGCATTTT. This encodes CASSPQEPQHF.

This rearrangement joins TRBV12-5 to TRBJ1-1; 9 bases align to TRBD1. The CDR3 is 14 amino acids. The germline gives CDR1 LGHNT, CDR2 FRNRAP. V trimming: 6 bases; J trimming: 5 bases; junction bases outside the gene matches: 7. The CDR3 loop is CASGWGQGRTEAFF. For the CDR3, the DNA is TGTGCTAGTGGCTGGGGACAGGGTCGTACTGAAGCTTTCTTT.

This clone was seen just once. V is TRBV5-1 and J is TRBJ2-5, with D maybe TRBD2 (5 bases). Trimming left V 7 bases short and J 5 bases short, with 18 bases between. CDR1 is SGHRS and CDR2 is YFSETQ in the germline V gene. The CDR3 sequence is 14 residues long. The CDR3 loop reads CASGRDTASETQYF. The CDR3 bases are TGCGCCAGCGGTCGGGATACCGCGTCCGAGACCCAGTACTTC. Using reference TRBV5-1 and TRBJ2-5 for the parts outside the CDR3, the full variable domain is KAGVTQTPRYLIKTRGQQVTLSCSPISGHRSVSWYQQTPGQGLQFLFEYFSETQRNKGNFPGRFSGRQFSNSRSEMNVSTLELGDSALYLCASGRDTASETQYFGPGTRLLVL.

This clone was recorded only once. This chain joins TRBV6-6 and TRBJ1-1; TRBD1 agrees at 7 bases. This CDR3 is 16 amino acids long. V gave up 6 bases and J gave up 7 bases; unmatched junction bases: 17. The V gene's germline CDR1 is MNHNY and CDR2 SVGAGI (reference sequence). The CDR3 DNA sequence: TGTGCCAGCAGCTATAGGTCGGGACAGAGAATAGTTGAAGCTTTCTTT. Residues: CASSYRSGQRIVEAFF.

The chain joins TRBV30 to TRBJ2-4, with TRBD2 as a possible D gene (5 bases). The germline CDR1 and CDR2 sequences are GTSNPN and SVGIG (reference sequence). With 3 bases removed from V and 0 bases from J, the gap between germline ends came to 12 bases. The CDR3 has 15 amino acids. For the CDR3, the DNA is TGTGCCTGGAGGCCCTTGAGGGTAGCCAAAAACATTCAGTACTTC. This translates into CAWRPLRVAKNIQYF.

V and J are TRBV6-5 and TRBJ1-2; weak D call: TRBD1 (6 bases). Trimming took 4 bases from V and 4 from J, leaving 13 bases between them. The germline gives CDR1 MNHEY, CDR2 SVGAGI. The CDR3 totals 14 residues. The DNA for the CDR3 is TGTGCCAGCAGTTCCGGGGGGCCAGGCTATGGCTACACCTTC. It translates to CASSSGGPGYGYTF.

This chain connects TRBV5-1 to TRBJ1-1; a weak D match, TRBD1 (5 bases). This CDR3 comprises 15 residues. V was cut by 0 bases and J by 4 bases, with 13 bases left in between. The germline CDR1 and CDR2 sequences are SGHRS and YFSETQ. The CDR3 DNA reads TGCGCCAGCAGCTTGGGGGCAGGGAGGGCCACTGAAGCTTTCTTT. Protein: CASSLGAGRATEAFF.

The chain is built from TRBV28 and TRBJ2-7; D is unclear. There are 11 residues in the CDR3. The germline gives CDR1 MDHEN, CDR2 SYDVKM. V was pared by 3 bases and J by 4 bases, with 4 bases between. The CDR3 protein is CASSFRYEQYF. The DNA of the CDR3 is TGTGCCAGCAGTTTTCGGTACGAGCAGTACTTC.

The rearrangement uses TRBV27 and TRBJ1-1; D might be TRBD1 (5 bases). The CDR3 extends over 15 amino acids. Trimming shortened V by 3 bases and J by 1 base, and 12 bases separated the two germline ends. Germline CDR1 MNHEY, CDR2 SMNVEV (reference sequence). The CDR3 here is CASSFGGFANTEAFF. CDR3 DNA: TGTGCCAGCAGTTTTGGGGGATTTGCGAACACTGAAGCTTTCTTT.

The chain employs TRBV27 and TRBJ1-1, with D possibly matching TRBD1 (5 bases). This CDR3 comprises 14 residues. From germline, CDR1 is MNHEY and CDR2 SMNVEV (reference sequence). V gave up 2 bases and J gave up 6 bases, with 13 bases separating them. The CDR3 nucleotides are TGTGCCAGCAGTTTAGGGGGGTTGGAGGCTGAAGCTTTCTTT. It codes for CASSLGGLEAEAFF.

The CDR3 loop is CASSLFTGPNGYTF. CDR3 coding DNA: TGTGCCAGCAGCTTATTTACAGGCCCCAATGGCTACACCTTC. This rearrangement joins TRBV11-2 to TRBJ1-2; perhaps TRBD1 as D (5 bases). The ends were cut back, 2 bases at V and 6 bases at J, with 13 bases in the middle. The CDR3 runs to 14 residues. The V gene's germline CDR1 is SGHAT and CDR2 FQNNGV.

This clone was seen once. The rearrangement uses TRBV5-1 and TRBJ2-7; TRBD1 agrees at 11 bases. In germline, CDR1 is SGHRS, CDR2 YFSETQ. V trimming: 4 bases; J trimming: 6 bases; junction bases outside the gene matches: 9. CDR3 size: 15 residues. CDR3 in DNA: TGCGCCAGCAGCCTGCCCGGGACAGGGGGACCCGAGCAGTACTTC. Translation gives CASSLPGTGGPEQYF. Drawing the rest from reference TRBV5-1 and TRBJ2-7, the complete variable domain is KAGVTQTPRYLIKTRGQQVTLSCSPISGHRSVSWYQQTPGQGLQFLFEYFSETQRNKGNFPGRFSGRQFSNSRSEMNVSTLELGDSALYLCASSLPGTGGPEQYFGPGTRLTVT.

The chain uses TRBV9 and TRBJ1-4; D is undetermined. The CDR3 contains 14 residues. Germline V CDR1 and CDR2: SGDLS, YYNGEE. V was cut by 1 base and J by 8 bases, with 12 bases left in between. Here the CDR3 DNA reads TGTGCCAGCAGCGTAACCCCCCAAAACGAAAAACTGTTTTTT. Residues: CASSVTPQNEKLFF.

The rearrangement joins TRBV5-1 to TRBJ1-4, with D unclear. The germline CDR1 and CDR2 sequences are SGHRS and YFSETQ. Trimming removed 4 bases from V and 0 bases from J, with 4 bases in between. This CDR3 region has 13 residues. For the CDR3, the DNA is TGCGCCAGCAGCGGGGCAACTAATGAAAAACTGTTTTTT. This gives the protein CASSGATNEKLFF.